Listed below are T cell receptor beta chains from one sample, sequenced in a study of HIV-infected patients and healthy controls. Each CDR3 protein is one row after TCRdb ran MiXCR on the 5' RACE reads. The table records over 55,000 distinct CDR3 sequences, about a sixth of them present only once. Sample: CD4+ T cells from blood. These receptors came from a human donor in good health. Both conserved end residues are part of each CDR3. D genes are given only for firm matches. Some rows mark clone size as missing; the rest say once, few, many or name a class of expanded clone.

abundance	v_gene	j_gene	d_gene	CDR3aa	CDR3nt
many	TRBV6-2/TRBV6-3	TRBJ2-1	TRBD2	CASSYGGGGNNEQFF	TGTGCCAGCAGTTACGGGGGGGGGGGTAACAATGAGCAGTTCTTC
few	TRBV7-8	TRBJ2-2	-	CASSPARGLNTGELFF	TGTGCCAGCAGCCCCGCTCGGGGCCTGAACACCGGGGAGCTGTTTTTT
-	TRBV6-1	TRBJ1-1	-	CASSEPPTSHTEAFF	TGTGCCAGCAGTGAACCTCCCACTAGCCACACTGAAGCTTTCTTT
few	TRBV20-1	TRBJ2-1	TRBD2	CSAIGKTSGRGNEQFF	TGCAGTGCTATCGGAAAGACTAGCGGCCGGGGCAATGAGCAGTTCTTC
few	TRBV3-1	TRBJ1-4	TRBD1	CASSPQPQTGQNEKLFF	TGTGCCAGCAGCCCTCAGCCTCAGACAGGGCAGAATGAAAAACTGTTTTTT
many	TRBV4-1	TRBJ1-2	-	CASSQEVQGIYGYTF	TGCGCCAGCAGCCAAGAAGTTCAGGGTATCTATGGCTACACCTTC
-	TRBV7-2	TRBJ2-1	-	CASSLDSRTSSGGEQFF	TGTGCCAGCAGCTTAGATTCCCGGACCAGCTCCGGCGGTGAGCAGTTCTTC
few	TRBV3-1	TRBJ2-2	TRBD1	CASSHYRDRGKTGELFF	TGTGCCAGCAGCCATTACCGGGACAGAGGCAAAACCGGGGAGCTGTTTTTT
many	TRBV7-2	TRBJ1-2	-	CASSLSPSNYGYTF	TGTGCCAGCAGCTTAAGCCCCTCTAACTATGGCTACACCTTC
once	TRBV20-1	TRBJ1-1	-	CSARGGVSTEAFF	TGCAGTGCTAGAGGTGGGGTGAGCACTGAAGCTTTCTTT
few	TRBV11-2	TRBJ2-4	TRBD2	CASSRGLAHIQYF	TGTGCCAGCAGCCGGGGACTAGCGCACATTCAGTACTTC
-	TRBV7-2	TRBJ1-6	-	CASSLGIGVSSYNSPLHF	TGTGCCAGCAGCTTAGGGATCGGCGTCAGCTCCTATAATTCACCCCTCCACTTT
few	TRBV3-1	TRBJ2-1	TRBD1	CASSKGQGVYNEQFF	TGTGCCAGCAGCAAAGGACAGGGGGTATACAATGAGCAGTTCTTC
few	TRBV11-3	TRBJ1-1	-	CASSRGEGTEAFF	TGTGCCAGCAGCAGGGGTGAGGGCACTGAAGCTTTCTTT
few	TRBV5-1	TRBJ2-2	-	CASSRLTPGELFF	TGCGCCAGCAGCCGACTTACTCCCGGGGAGCTGTTTTTT
-	TRBV20-1	TRBJ1-1	-	CSAIRGGSTEAFF	TGCAGTGCTATCCGGGGGGGAAGCACTGAAGCTTTCTTT
-	TRBV12-3/TRBV12-4	TRBJ2-7	-	CASSFDASSYEQYF	TGTGCCAGCAGTTTTGATGCAAGCTCCTACGAGCAGTACTTC
-	TRBV12-3/TRBV12-4	TRBJ1-2	-	CASSLGWGLNYGYTF	TGTGCCAGCAGTTTAGGGTGGGGTCTTAACTATGGCTACACCTTC
many	TRBV4-3	TRBJ2-3	-	CASSRTGLNTDTQYF	TGCGCCAGCAGCCGTACAGGGTTGAACACAGATACGCAGTATTTT
few	TRBV20-1	TRBJ2-7	-	CSATATRGLYEQYF	TGCAGTGCTACAGCTACTCGGGGACTCTACGAGCAGTACTTC